The next 23 T cell receptor beta chains were all read from a single sample in a study of blood T cell repertoires in COVID-19. Clones were read by immunoSEQ multiplex PCR, and TCRdb kept only the in-frame ones, dropping some. The sample lists 200,000 to 250,000 clones; approximately 90% were seen once. The sample was peripheral blood. These receptor sequences come from a man in his sixties with COVID-19, enrolled during active disease.

The chain carries TRBV3-1 (or the pseudogene TRBV3-2) and TRBJ2-2, with D hard to call. V was clipped by 2 bases and J by 6 bases, with 13 bases between them. Germline CDR1 is LGHDT and CDR2 is YNNKEL (reference sequence). CDR3 length: 15 residues. The CDR3 DNA reads as TGTGCCAGCAGCCAACTACGAACAACAGCCGGGGAGCTGTTTTTT. It yields the protein CASSQLRTTAGELFF.

A word on this clone: Sequence at one end of the junction differs from germline and may be a read error. The chain couples TRBV27 to TRBJ2-1; 7 nucleotides agree with TRBD2. Germline V lookup: CDR1 MNHEY, CDR2 SMNVEV (reference sequence). This CDR3 spans 15 amino acids. CDR3 residues: CASSLYGGGYNEQFF. DNA of the CDR3: TGTGCTAGCAGTTTATACGGCGGGGGTTACAATGAGCAGTTCTTC.

The rearrangement uses TRBV7-8 and TRBJ2-7; 10 bases are a match to TRBD2. The CDR3 runs 15 residues. Looked up from germline, CDR1 is SGHVS and CDR2 is FQNEAQ. J gave up 4 bases and V 1 base, and 4 bases lay outside the gene matches. CDR3 DNA: TGTGCCAGCAGCTTAGGGCTAGCGGGAGCGTACGAGCAGTACTTC. It is translated as CASSLGLAGAYEQYF.

CDR3 DNA sequence: TGCAGCGTTGATATGACTAGCGGGAGGGAGTACTTC. Amino acid sequence: CSVDMTSGREYF. This chain uses TRBV29-1 with TRBJ2-7; the match to TRBD2 covers 14 bases. V trimming: 3 bases; J trimming: 11 bases; junction bases outside the gene matches: 3. This CDR3 has 12 amino acids. Germline loops: CDR1 SQVTM, CDR2 ANQGSEA.

Of note for this clone: The same CDR3 is also encoded by other DNA sequences in this sample. V gene TRBV27 combines with J gene TRBJ1-6, with 7 nucleotides matching TRBD1. This CDR3 spans 14 amino acids. The V segment lost 4 bases and the J segment 7 bases; nucleotides outside the gene matches: 4. From germline, CDR1 is MNHEY and CDR2 SMNVEV (reference sequence). The CDR3 loop reads CASSSGQVNSPLHF. CDR3 bases: TGTGCCAGCAGTTCAGGACAGGTGAATTCACCCCTCCACTTT.

The chain uses TRBV11-1 and TRBJ2-5, with D perhaps TRBD2 (7 bases). The CDR3 covers 14 residues. Between the trimmed V and J ends, which lost 0 bases and 5 bases, there was a span of 10 bases. CDR1 SGHAT and CDR2 FQDESV come from the germline V gene (reference sequence). The CDR3 loop is CASSLAGGLETQYF. The CDR3 DNA is TGTGCCAGCAGCTTAGCGGGGGGGCTCGAGACCCAGTACTTC.

CDR3 DNA: TGTGCCAGCAGCCAGACAGGGGATAATTCACCCCTCCACTTT. This sequence encodes CASSQTGDNSPLHF. The V call is TRBV4-2, the J call TRBJ1-6, with TRBD1 matching over 8 bases. Germline CDR1 and CDR2: LGHNA and YNFKEQ. With V trimmed by 3 bases and J by 5 bases, 0 bases remained unmatched. The CDR3 sequence is 14 residues long.

The CDR3 loop reads CASSYQGSLHF. The CDR3 bases are TGTGCCAGCAGTTACCAGGGATCCCTCCACTTT. The chain joins TRBV6-6 to TRBJ1-6; TRBD1 might be the D (5 bases). Trimming took off 2 bases at V and 14 bases at J, with 7 bases between the two ends. This CDR3 spans 11 amino acids. Germline loops: CDR1 MNHNY, CDR2 SVGAGI (reference sequence).

The DNA for the CDR3 is TGTGCCAGCTCACCACGAAGTCAGGGGTCCACTGAAGCTTTCTTT. This codes for CASSPRSQGSTEAFF. This chain links TRBV18 with TRBJ1-1; D may be TRBD1 (6 bases). The CDR3 has 15 amino acids. CDR1 and CDR2 from the germline V gene are KGHSH and LQKENI. Trimming cost V 1 base and J 4 bases, with 13 bases left between them.

The chain carries TRBV27 and TRBJ2-1, with D possibly matching TRBD2 (6 bases). With 3 bases removed from V and 7 bases from J, the gap between germline ends came to 19 bases. CDR3 length: 16 amino acids. Germline CDR1 is MNHEY and CDR2 is SMNVEV (reference sequence). The CDR3 region has the DNA TGTGCCAGCAGTTTCCGCAACCGCGGAGGGGCGAATGAGCAGTTCTTC. Amino acids: CASSFRNRGGANEQFF.

The rearrangement joins TRBV5-1 to TRBJ2-2, with 7 nucleotides matching TRBD2. V lost 7 bases to trimming and J lost 3 bases; unmatched junction nucleotides: 9. Germline assignment: CDR1 SGHRS and CDR2 YFSETQ. CDR3 size: 15 residues. The CDR3 sequence: CASRPGGVDTGELFF. The CDR3 nucleotides read TGCGCCAGCCGCCCGGGGGGTGTGGACACCGGGGAGCTGTTTTTT.

This chain connects TRBV7-3 to TRBJ2-2; TRBD2 is a possible D gene (6 bases). V lost 6 bases and J lost 4, with 12 bases in between. Germline assignment: CDR1 SGHTA and CDR2 FQGTGA. The CDR3 consists of 14 residues. Written as DNA, the CDR3 is TGTGCCAGCAGTCGCCAGGGAGGCACCGGGGAGCTGTTTTTT. As protein: CASSRQGGTGELFF. Filled out from reference TRBV7-3 and TRBJ2-2, the complete variable domain reads GAGVSQTPSNKVTEKGKYVELRCDPISGHTALYWYRQSLGQGPEFLIYFQGTGAADDSGLPNDRFFAVRPEGSVSTLKIQRTERGDSAVYLCASSRQGGTGELFFGEGSRLTVL.

The J gene is TRBJ1-1, the V gene TRBV3-1 (or the pseudogene TRBV3-2); D is uncertain. Trimming stripped 3 bases from V and 0 bases from J, with 17 bases between. The CDR3 is 17 amino acids. Germline-derived CDR1 and CDR2 are LGHDT and YNNKEL (reference sequence). Here the CDR3 DNA reads TGTGCCAGCAGCCATGGAGGTTCCCTACGTATGAACACTGAAGCTTTCTTT. Translated: CASSHGGSLRMNTEAFF.

The gene calls are TRBV11-1 and TRBJ1-1; the D gene is possibly TRBD1 (6 bases). CDR1 and CDR2 (germline): SGHAT, FQDESV (reference sequence). V lost 6 bases and J 1 base, leaving 12 bases between the germline ends. The CDR3 runs 14 residues. In DNA, the CDR3 is TGTGCCAGCAGTCGACAGGTGACGAACACTGAAGCTTTCTTT. This encodes CASSRQVTNTEAFF.

This rearrangement joins TRBV3-1 (or the pseudogene TRBV3-2) to TRBJ2-6, with D perhaps matching TRBD1 (6 bases). The CDR3 loop spans 19 amino acids. The germline V gene has CDR1 LGHDT and CDR2 YNNKEL (reference sequence). V shed 4 bases and J shed 0 bases, with 19 bases lying between them. The DNA of the CDR3 is TGTGCCAGCAGCCTCAGGGGTCCTCGCCACACCTCTGGGGCCAACGTCCTGACTTTC. This translates into CASSLRGPRHTSGANVLTF.

V gene TRBV24-1 combines with J gene TRBJ2-1, with 8 bases fitting TRBD1. Germline trimming cut 5 bases from V and 3 bases from J; bases unmatched to any gene: 8. The V gene's germline CDR1 is KGHDR and CDR2 SFDVKD. The CDR3 totals 16 residues. Here the CDR3 reads CATSGNGQGLYNEQFF. The CDR3 DNA follows: TGTGCCACCAGTGGCAACGGACAGGGCCTCTACAATGAGCAGTTCTTC.

The chain recombines TRBV18 with TRBJ1-3; 7 nucleotides align to TRBD1. Germline V gives CDR1 KGHSH, CDR2 LQKENI. Losses at the gene ends were 0 bases for V and 2 bases for J; bases not matched to a gene: 4. This CDR3 spans 16 amino acids. For the CDR3, the DNA is TGTGCCAGCTCACCACCGCGCCAGGGGGCTGGAAACACCATATATTTT. Amino acids: CASSPPRQGAGNTIYF.

V gene TRBV6-5 combines with J gene TRBJ1-4; possible D gene TRBD1, 6 bases. Germline CDR1 is MNHEY and CDR2 is SVGAGI. CDR3 length: 15 amino acids. Trimming cost V 0 bases and J 7 bases, with 12 bases left between them. DNA of the CDR3: TGTGCCAGCAGTTACTCGGGGGCGCGCGGTGAAAAACTGTTTTTT. This sequence encodes CASSYSGARGEKLFF.

V is TRBV10-3 and J is TRBJ2-7; 8 bases fit TRBD1. The length of the CDR3 is 14 residues. The J segment lost 0 bases and the V segment lost 8 bases, leaving 6 bases of the junction unmatched. From germline, CDR1 is ENHRY and CDR2 SYGVKD. The CDR3 spells CAIARDRNSYEQYF. CDR3 nucleotide sequence: TGTGCCATCGCCCGGGACAGGAACTCCTACGAGCAGTACTTC.

The rearrangement uses TRBV5-6 and TRBJ2-3; a possible D gene is TRBD1 (6 bases). With 3 bases removed from V and 3 bases from J, the gap between germline ends came to 20 bases. The CDR3 consists of 17 residues. Germline lookup yields CDR1 SGHDT and CDR2 YYEEEE. The CDR3 sequence is CASSYPLTGILTDTQYF. The CDR3 DNA is TGTGCCAGCAGCTACCCCTTGACAGGAATCTTGACAGATACGCAGTATTTT.

CDR3 region: CASSPGSIQPQHF. CDR3 in DNA: TGTGCCAGTAGCCCGGGTTCTATTCAGCCCCAGCATTTT. The genes are TRBV19 and TRBJ1-5; D uncertain. This CDR3 is 13 amino acids long. Germline CDR1 LNHDA, CDR2 SQIVND (reference sequence). V lost 6 bases and J lost 6, with 12 bases in between.

The rearrangement joins TRBV28 to TRBJ2-3, with D possibly matching TRBD2 (5 bases). CDR3 length: 15 amino acids. Germline V gene data show CDR1 as MDHEN and CDR2 as SYDVKM. Trimming stripped 3 bases from V and 0 bases from J, with 10 bases between. CDR3: CASSFQSGSTDTQYF. CDR3 bases: TGTGCCAGCAGTTTTCAAAGCGGTAGCACAGATACGCAGTATTTT.

The rearrangement uses TRBV5-1 and TRBJ1-1; 7 nucleotides line up with TRBD1. There are 14 residues in the CDR3. Germline trimming cut 5 bases from V and 3 bases from J; bases unmatched to any gene: 7. Germline V CDR1 and CDR2: SGHRS, YFSETQ. CDR3 in DNA: TGCGCCAGCAGAAGACAGGGTCCCGACACTGAAGCTTTCTTT. This codes for CASRRQGPDTEAFF.